The TCR beta chain under discussion was sequenced for a study of CD8+ T cells in alopecia areata. Following RNA extraction, reverse transcription yielded cDNA that acted as the sequencing template. Here immunoSEQ multiplex PCR was the method, and the copy in TCRdb shows in-frame clones only, minus some. Here the sample spans about 180,000 clones, about half being singletons. This clone was seen more than once but under ten times. Stated treatment: oral pan-JAK inhibitor, 5-10 mg twice daily. Germline CDR1 SNHLY, CDR2 FYNNEI. J gave up 0 bases and V 5 bases, and 6 bases lay outside the gene matches. This CDR3 comprises 15 residues.

The sequence came from a human donor with alopecia areata. The gene calls are TRBV2 and TRBJ2-7, with 8 bases fitting TRBD1. This sample comprised CD8+ T cells sorted from blood, obtained around week 54, from a patient treated with tofacitinib. CDR3 DNA: TGTGCCAGCAGTTCGCGGGACAGGATCTCCTACGAGCAGTACTTC. This sequence encodes CASSSRDRISYEQYF.